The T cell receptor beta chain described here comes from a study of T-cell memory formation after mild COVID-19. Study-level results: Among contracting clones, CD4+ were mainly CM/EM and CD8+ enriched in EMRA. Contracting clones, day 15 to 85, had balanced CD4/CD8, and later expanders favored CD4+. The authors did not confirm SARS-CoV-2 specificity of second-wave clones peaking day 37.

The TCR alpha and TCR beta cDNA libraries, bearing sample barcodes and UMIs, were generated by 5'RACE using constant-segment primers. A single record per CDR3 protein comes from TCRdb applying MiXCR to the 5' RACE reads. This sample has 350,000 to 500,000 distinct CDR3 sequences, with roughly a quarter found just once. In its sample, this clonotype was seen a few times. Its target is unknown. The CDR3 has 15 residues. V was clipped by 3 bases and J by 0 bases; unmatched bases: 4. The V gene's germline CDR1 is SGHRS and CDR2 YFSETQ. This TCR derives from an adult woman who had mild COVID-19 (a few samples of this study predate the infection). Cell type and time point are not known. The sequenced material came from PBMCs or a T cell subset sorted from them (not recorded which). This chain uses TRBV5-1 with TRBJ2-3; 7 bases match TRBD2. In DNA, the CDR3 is TGCGCCAGCAGCTATACTAGCGACAGCACAGATACGCAGTATTTT. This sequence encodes CASSYTSDSTDTQYF.